A single sample gave rise to the 21 T cell receptor beta chains below, sequenced in a study of naive and memory T cell subsets. What these receptors recognize is not known. Whole-study results and caveats: Possibly reflecting memory cells re-expressing CD45RA, a few larger clonotypes occurred in naive repertoires, especially CD8.

Two oligonucleotides, mixed equimolar, formed the beta constant-region primer covering TRBC1 and TRBC2. Nested alpha and beta constant-region primers with the SP2 primer drove four PCR rounds on ligated cDNA. Each CDR3 protein is one row after TCRdb ran MiXCR on the UMI-ligation and nested PCR reads. The sample includes 95,000 to 110,000 distinct CDR3 sequences, around 15% of them seen just once. Material: naive CD8+ T cells from blood. These receptors were taken from a human donor in good health.

The CDR3 here is CASSLEYSNQPQHF. DNA of the CDR3: TGTGCCAGCAGTTTAGAGTATAGCAATCAGCCCCAGCATTTT. The chain joins TRBV12-3 or TRBV12-4 to TRBJ1-5; D gene unclear. CDR3 length: 14 amino acids. V was pared by 1 base and J by 0 bases, with 4 bases between.

This clonotype was seen a few times. The chain has TRBV6-1 and TRBJ1-1; 7 bases match TRBD1. V lost 3 bases and J lost 3; bases outside the gene matches: 10. Germline V gene sequence: CDR1 MNHNS, CDR2 SASEGT. The CDR3 loop spans 16 amino acids. This CDR3 is CASSEGGDRGYTEAFF. CDR3 DNA: TGTGCCAGCAGTGAGGGGGGGGACAGAGGGTACACTGAAGCTTTCTTT.

The CDR3 region is CASSMEAKPIRFF. CDR3 bases: TGTGCCAGCAGTATGGAGGCTAAGCCGATTCGGTTCTTC. J is TRBJ2-1 and V is TRBV14, with D possibly TRBD2 on 5 matching bases. V was trimmed by 6 bases and J by 15 bases, leaving 21 bases between them. The CDR3 is 13 amino acids. The germline V gene has CDR1 SGHDN and CDR2 FVKESK.

This chain uses TRBV20-1 with TRBJ2-1; TRBD1 agrees at 9 bases. Germline V gene data show CDR1 as DFQATT and CDR2 as SNEGSKA (reference sequence). CDR3 length: 14 amino acids. V lost 6 bases and J lost 4; bases outside the gene matches: 7. The CDR3 coding sequence is TGCAGTGCCTCTGGACAGGGGAGGTACAATGAGCAGTTCTTC. It specifies CSASGQGRYNEQFF.

This clonotype came up many times. V gene TRBV2 combines with J gene TRBJ2-7; TRBD1 agrees at 8 bases. This CDR3 has 14 amino acids. The germline gives CDR1 SNHLY, CDR2 FYNNEI. V shed 4 bases and J 3 bases; nucleotides not matched to a gene: 5. The CDR3 DNA follows: TGTGCCAGCAGTGCGGGGACAGGCTACTACGAGCAGTACTTC. Amino acids: CASSAGTGYYEQYF.

This chain joins TRBV12-3 or TRBV12-4 and TRBJ2-1; no clear D gene. V dropped 3 bases and J dropped 9 bases, with 21 bases sitting between them. This CDR3 contains 16 residues. CDR3 in DNA: TGTGCCAGCAGTTTTTCGCCGGCGCGGCCGGGCGGTGAGCAGTTCTTC. Its protein is CASSFSPARPGGEQFF.

Comments on this clonotype: The junction and the germline gene differ at one end; a read error may be behind it. The chain combines TRBV20-1 with TRBJ2-3; 10 bases are a match to TRBD2. The CDR3 length is 13 residues. CDR1 DFQATT and CDR2 SNEGSKA come from the germline V gene (reference sequence). The CDR3 nucleotides are TGCAGGGCTAGCGGGAGCCTTTTTGATACGCAGTATTTT. This encodes CRASGSLFDTQYF.

This clonotype has at least ten counts. The gene calls are TRBV10-3 and TRBJ2-7; 9 bases fit TRBD2. Germline V lookup: CDR1 ENHRY, CDR2 SYGVKD. Trimming removed 0 bases from V and 6 bases from J; junction bases left unmatched: 3. This CDR3 has 14 amino acids. This chain's CDR3 is CAISESSGSIEQYF. DNA of the CDR3: TGTGCCATCAGTGAGTCTAGCGGGAGTATCGAGCAGTACTTC.

This clonotype was detected many times. V and J are TRBV29-1 and TRBJ2-2; D not resolved. Germline V gives CDR1 SQVTM, CDR2 ANQGSEA. This CDR3 contains 14 residues. Trimming left V 3 bases short and J 7 bases short, with 15 bases between. The CDR3 loop is CSVDLQESGGELFF. The CDR3 DNA reads as TGCAGCGTTGATCTCCAGGAATCGGGCGGGGAGCTGTTTTTT.

To note about this clonotype: Since no conserved phenylalanine or tryptophan closes the CDR3, a read error is the likely cause. Because the CDR3's place on the DNA is in doubt, the DNA is left out and the CDR3 is given as listed by TCRdb. The chain is built from TRBV21-1 and TRBJ2-7. TRBV21-1 is designated a pseudogene. From its first to its last residue, the CDR3 has 8 amino acids. The CDR3 loop reads CASSKRQA.

This sequence joins TRBV23-1 and TRBJ1-5; TRBD1 agrees at 7 bases. TRBV23-1 is designated an ORF whose function remains uncertain. This CDR3 spans 15 amino acids. The ends lost 0 bases at V and 3 bases at J; junction bases unmatched: 2. In nucleotides, the CDR3 is TGCGCCAGCAGTCAATCCGACAGGGACAATCAGCCCCAGCATTTT. It translates to CASSQSDRDNQPQHF.

The chain joins TRBV28 to TRBJ2-2; no clear D gene. Between the trimmed V and J ends, which lost 8 bases and 3 bases, there was a span of 10 bases. The CDR3 has 13 amino acids. Germline V gene lookup returns CDR1 MDHEN and CDR2 SYDVKM. The chain's CDR3 is CASRVGYTGELFF. CDR3 coding DNA: TGTGCCAGCCGTGTGGGGTACACCGGGGAGCTGTTTTTT.

This clonotype was recorded many times. V is TRBV4-2 and J is TRBJ2-7, with D tentatively TRBD2 (5 bases). Trimming shortened V by 1 base and J by 0 bases, and 10 bases separated the two germline ends. Germline lookup yields CDR1 LGHNA and CDR2 YNFKEQ. This CDR3 region has 15 residues. CDR3 DNA sequence: TGTGCCAGCAGCCAAGGGACTGGAAGCTCCTACGAGCAGTACTTC. Translation: CASSQGTGSSYEQYF.

The CDR3 DNA sequence: TGTGCCAGCAGCCCGTGGCGGGGGGATGGCTACACCTTC. This gives the protein CASSPWRGDGYTF. The chain has TRBV12-3 or TRBV12-4 and TRBJ1-2; D perhaps matches TRBD1 (5 bases). The CDR3 totals 13 residues. Trimming cost V 6 bases and J 6 bases, with 14 bases left between them.

This clonotype was seen only a few times. The chain combines TRBV4-3 with TRBJ2-1; 13 bases are shared with TRBD2. Trimming cost V 5 bases and J 4 bases; bases outside gene matches: 5. Germline V CDR1 and CDR2: LGHNA, YSLEER. The CDR3 is made up of 16 amino acids. CDR3 residues: CASSYGTSGVYNEQFF. In DNA form, the CDR3 reads TGCGCCAGCAGCTATGGGACTAGCGGGGTGTACAATGAGCAGTTCTTC.

This clonotype has a handful of counts. The chain combines TRBV6-1 with TRBJ2-5; D may be TRBD2 (6 bases). Trimming left V 6 bases short and J 2 bases short, with 19 bases between. Germline V lookup: CDR1 MNHNS, CDR2 SASEGT. The CDR3 is 16 amino acids. The CDR3 region is CASSSKAGGKQETQYF. CDR3 sequence (DNA): TGTGCCAGCAGCTCTAAAGCGGGTGGTAAACAAGAGACCCAGTACTTC.

This clonotype was picked up a small number of times. The chain recombines TRBV3-1 with TRBJ2-7; D perhaps matches TRBD2 (6 bases). V was pared by 5 bases and J by 8 bases, with 13 bases between. Germline V gives CDR1 LGHDT, CDR2 YNNKEL (reference sequence). The CDR3 has 12 amino acids. In nucleotides, the CDR3 is TGTGCCAGCAGCTCGACGGGAGTGAAGCAGTACTTC. Translation: CASSSTGVKQYF.

This clonotype has at least ten counts. This chain uses TRBV29-1 with TRBJ2-1, with TRBD2 identical over 11 bases. Per germline, CDR1 SQVTM and CDR2 ANQGSEA. Germline trimming cut 3 bases from V and 10 bases from J; bases unmatched to any gene: 8. The CDR3 spans 14 residues. Written as DNA, the CDR3 is TGCAGCGTTGACGGGACTAGCGGTTACGGGGAGCAGTTCTTC. It yields the protein CSVDGTSGYGEQFF.

This clonotype was recorded many times. CDR3 in DNA: TGTGCCAGCAGCGTAGGGGGCGATGAGCAGTTCTTC. Translating gives CASSVGGDEQFF. This chain uses TRBV9 with TRBJ2-1; D may be TRBD1 (5 bases). V was shortened by 0 bases and J by 8 bases, with 6 bases between the two germline ends. This CDR3 has 12 residues. Germline lookup yields CDR1 SGDLS and CDR2 YYNGEE. Complete variable domain (other parts from reference TRBV9 and TRBJ2-1): DSGVTQTPKHLITATGQRVTLRCSPRSGDLSVYWYQQSLDQGLQFLIQYYNGEERAKGNILERFSAQQFPDLHSELNLSSLELGDSALYFCASSVGGDEQFFGPGTRLTVL.

This clonotype was picked up many times. CDR3 protein: CASTLHSNQPQHF. The CDR3 DNA is TGTGCCAGCACCCTACATAGCAATCAGCCCCAGCATTTT. The chain carries TRBV28 and TRBJ1-5; D not certain. The CDR3 has 13 residues. The V gene lost 7 bases and the J gene lost 0 bases, with 7 bases spanning the gap. Per germline, CDR1 MDHEN and CDR2 SYDVKM.

This clonotype was counted at least ten times. This chain connects TRBV11-1 to TRBJ2-1; tentative D call: TRBD1 (6 bases). This CDR3 has 13 amino acids. Deletions cut 5 bases from V and 6 bases from J, with 11 bases between. Germline loops: CDR1 SGHAT, CDR2 FQDESV (reference sequence). The CDR3 DNA follows: TGTGCCAGCAGCCCAAGACAGGCCAATGAGCAGTTCTTC. Protein product: CASSPRQANEQFF.